The 20 T cell receptor beta chains reported below all come from one sample, sequenced in a study of T cell responses to AZD1222 COVID-19 vaccine. Repertoires were generated with immunoSEQ multiplex PCR, while TCRdb's copy carries only in-frame clones and drops some. The sample records 120,000 or so clones, approximately 83% being singletons. The input for sequencing was peripheral blood, taken on day 0 of AZD1222 vaccination. The receptors stem from an adult in good health.

The V gene is TRBV4-2, the J gene TRBJ2-3; D not certain. The CDR3 has 14 residues. Trimming removed 0 bases at V and 2 bases at J, with 6 bases between. Germline loops: CDR1 LGHNA, CDR2 YNFKEQ. The CDR3 reads CASSQERHTDTQYF. The CDR3 bases are TGTGCCAGCAGCCAAGAACGCCACACAGATACGCAGTATTTT.

This sequence joins TRBV10-3 and TRBJ1-5; TRBD1 might be the D (5 bases). V was clipped by 3 bases and J by 6 bases, with 12 bases between them. From germline, CDR1 is ENHRY and CDR2 SYGVKD. This CDR3 comprises 14 residues. CDR3 DNA: TGTGCCATCAGTGAAGGTAAGGGGATTCAGCCCCAGCATTTT. Encoded protein: CAISEGKGIQPQHF.

V is TRBV7-2 and J is TRBJ2-2; TRBD2 is a possible D gene (5 bases). CDR3 size: 16 residues. Trimming removed 4 bases at V and 1 base at J, with 13 bases between. The V gene's germline CDR1 is SGHTA and CDR2 FQGNSA. Here the CDR3 DNA reads TGTGCCAGCAGCTCCCTAGCAGCTTTGAACACCGGGGAGCTGTTTTTT. Translated, it gives CASSSLAALNTGELFF. Filled out from reference TRBV7-2 and TRBJ2-2, the complete variable domain reads GAGVSQSPSNKVTEKGKDVELRCDPISGHTALYWYRQSLGQGLEFLIYFQGNSAPDKSGLPSDRFSAERTGGSVSTLTIQRTQQEDSAVYLCASSSLAALNTGELFFGEGSRLTVL.

V and J are TRBV4-1 and TRBJ2-2; TRBD2 matches 10 bases. This CDR3 region has 12 residues. The germline V gene has CDR1 MGHRA and CDR2 YSYEKL. Trimming at V came to 6 bases and at J to 13 bases, leaving 5 bases not matched to a gene. CDR3 loop: CASSPAGGRLFF. DNA of the CDR3: TGCGCCAGCAGTCCAGCGGGGGGGAGGCTGTTTTTT.

The CDR3: CASSRSSGSSYGYTF. The CDR3 nucleotides are TGTGCCAGCAGCCGCTCCTCCGGGAGCTCCTATGGCTACACCTTC. The rearrangement joins TRBV3-1 (or the pseudogene TRBV3-2) to TRBJ1-2; D is unclear. Trimming shortened V by 4 bases and J by 4 bases, and 16 bases separated the two germline ends. The CDR3 spans 15 residues. The germline V gene has CDR1 LGHDT and CDR2 YNNKEL (reference sequence).

The CDR3: CASSLGLLQGGWNTEAFF. CDR3 coding DNA: TGCGCCAGCAGCTTGGGACTCTTACAGGGGGGGTGGAACACTGAAGCTTTCTTT. The J gene is TRBJ1-1, the V gene TRBV5-1; 8 bases are shared with TRBD1. The CDR3 contains 18 residues. V trimming: 0 bases; J trimming: 1 base; junction bases outside the gene matches: 11. Germline lookup yields CDR1 SGHRS and CDR2 YFSETQ.

The rearrangement links TRBV7-9 to TRBJ1-5; D unresolved. Germline CDR1 and CDR2: SEHNR and FQNEAQ (reference sequence). The CDR3 loop spans 13 amino acids. The V gene lost 6 bases and the J gene lost 8 bases, with 14 bases spanning the gap. This chain's CDR3 is CASSGDGQEPQHF. In DNA form, the CDR3 reads TGTGCCAGCAGTGGAGATGGTCAAGAGCCCCAGCATTTT.

The J gene is TRBJ1-1, the V gene TRBV11-3; TRBD1 matches at 8 bases. Germline trimming cut 3 bases from V and 9 bases from J; bases unmatched to any gene: 15. Germline V gene sequence: CDR1 SGHNT, CDR2 YENEEA. The CDR3 runs 16 residues. The DNA of the CDR3 is TGTGCCAGCAGCTTTGGACAGGGCACGGGGGGGAGTAAAGCTTTCTTT. Encoded protein: CASSFGQGTGGSKAFF.

The chain is built from TRBV7-8 and TRBJ1-4, with no clear D. Germline values: CDR1 SGHVS, CDR2 FQNEAQ. Trimming removed 5 bases at V and 8 bases at J, with 18 bases between. The CDR3 spans 15 residues. CDR3 coding DNA: TGTGCCAGCAGCCCCAGACCGCTCAACGGGGAAAAACTGTTTTTT. It codes for CASSPRPLNGEKLFF.

The chain carries TRBV7-3 and TRBJ1-3; TRBD1 matches at 7 bases. The CDR3 totals 15 residues. J lost 0 bases, V lost 5 bases, and 4 bases had no gene match. Germline CDR1 reads SGHTA; CDR2 reads FQGTGA. CDR3 nucleotides: TGTGCCAGCAGCAGGGGACAGTTCTCTGGAAACACCATATATTTT. Protein: CASSRGQFSGNTIYF.

There are a few counts of this clone. CDR3 bases: TGTGCCAGCAGCCAGACCGTAGCGGGAGAGCAGTTCTTC. Translated, it gives CASSQTVAGEQFF. This sequence joins TRBV7-3 and TRBJ2-1, with TRBD2 matching over 8 bases. The germline CDR1 and CDR2 sequences are SGHTA and FQGTGA. This CDR3 is 13 amino acids long. V lost 5 bases to trimming and J lost 10 bases; unmatched junction nucleotides: 7. The complete variable domain, with remaining parts taken from reference TRBV7-3 and TRBJ2-1, reads GAGVSQTPSNKVTEKGKYVELRCDPISGHTALYWYRQSLGQGPEFLIYFQGTGAADDSGLPNDRFFAVRPEGSVSTLKIQRTERGDSAVYLCASSQTVAGEQFFGPGTRLTVL.

The CDR3 sequence is CASSLQLNYGYTF. DNA for the CDR3: TGTGCCAGCAGTTTGCAGTTGAACTATGGCTACACCTTC. V gene TRBV28 combines with J gene TRBJ1-2; D not certain. In germline, CDR1 is MDHEN, CDR2 SYDVKM. The CDR3 is 13 residues long. Trimming removed 3 bases from V and 2 bases from J, with 7 bases in between.

The genes are TRBV2 and TRBJ1-2; no definite D call. Trimming stripped 1 base from V and 4 bases from J, with 10 bases between. The germline V gene has CDR1 SNHLY and CDR2 FYNNEI. CDR3 length equals 14 residues. CDR3 loop: CASSEVSTSYGYTF. CDR3 coding DNA: TGTGCCAGCAGTGAAGTAAGCACAAGCTATGGCTACACCTTC.

The J gene is TRBJ2-7, the V gene TRBV9; D is ambiguous. CDR3 length: 14 residues. V was shortened by 0 bases and J by 7 bases, with 14 bases between the two germline ends. CDR1 SGDLS and CDR2 YYNGEE come from the germline V gene. CDR3 amino acids: CASSVVGLGREQYF. The CDR3 DNA is TGTGCCAGCAGCGTAGTCGGGTTAGGACGAGAGCAGTACTTC.

The chain recombines TRBV5-1 with TRBJ2-3, with TRBD2 as a possible D gene (6 bases). Trimming shortened V by 3 bases and J by 0 bases, and 14 bases separated the two germline ends. Germline CDR1 SGHRS, CDR2 YFSETQ. This CDR3 has 16 residues. The CDR3 DNA reads TGCGCCAGCAGCTCCCTTGGGGGGTCTAGCACAGATACGCAGTATTTT. Its protein is CASSSLGGSSTDTQYF.

This chain joins TRBV9 and TRBJ1-6, with TRBD1 matching over 8 bases. Trimming took 0 bases from V and 6 from J; bases not matched to a gene: 5. Per germline, CDR1 SGDLS and CDR2 YYNGEE. The CDR3 loop spans 16 amino acids. CDR3 DNA: TGTGCCAGCAGCGTAGACGGACAGGGAGCTAATTCACCCCTCCACTTT. Amino acids: CASSVDGQGANSPLHF.

The V call is TRBV3-1 (or the pseudogene TRBV3-2), the J call TRBJ1-4; maybe TRBD1 (5 bases). V lost 4 bases and J lost 13, with 13 bases in between. There are 12 residues in the CDR3. CDR1 is LGHDT, CDR2 YNNKEL, per germline (reference sequence). CDR3 residues: CASSRLQERLFF. The CDR3 nucleotides are TGTGCCAGCAGCCGCTTACAGGAGAGACTGTTTTTT.

This clone was observed a few times. This chain uses TRBV7-8 with TRBJ2-1, with D tentatively TRBD2 (5 bases). V gave up 2 bases and J gave up 7 bases, with 15 bases separating them. The CDR3 is made up of 15 amino acids. CDR1 and CDR2 (germline): SGHVS, FQNEAQ. This chain's CDR3 is CASSLRAARENEQFF. The DNA of the CDR3 is TGTGCCAGCAGCTTAAGAGCGGCCCGAGAAAATGAGCAGTTCTTC.

The chain recombines TRBV5-8 with TRBJ1-4, with D tentatively TRBD1 (5 bases). Germline V gene data show CDR1 as SGHTS and CDR2 as YDEGEE. The CDR3 runs to 16 residues. Trimming left V 4 bases short and J 7 bases short, with 20 bases between. The CDR3 protein is CASSLLLGTRSEKLFF. The DNA for the CDR3 is TGTGCCAGCAGCCTCCTCCTCGGGACCAGGAGTGAAAAACTGTTTTTT. Full variable domain (missing parts from reference TRBV5-8 and TRBJ1-4): EAGVTQSPTHLIKTRGQQATLRCSPISGHTSVYWYQQALGLGLQFLLWYDEGEERNRGNFPPRFSGRQFPNYSSELNVNALELEDSALYLCASSLLLGTRSEKLFFGSGTQLSVL.

The V and J genes are TRBV11-2 and TRBJ1-1; D is perhaps TRBD1 (5 bases). CDR3 length equals 19 residues. With 6 bases removed from V and 5 bases from J, the gap between germline ends came to 31 bases. Germline lookup yields CDR1 SGHAT and CDR2 FQNNGV. The CDR3 nucleotides read TGTGCCAGCAGTCCCAGACCGGGACTCACTCATACCAGCCGGACTGAAGCTTTCTTT. This codes for CASSPRPGLTHTSRTEAFF.